This T cell receptor (beta chain) was sequenced during a study of regulatory T cells in long-lasting Graves disease. In its sample, this clonotype was seen many times. The antigen remains unidentified. Regarding time point: newly diagnosed GD, antithyroid drugs for less than 3 months. TCR sequences were obtained from RNA taken from PBMCs. Arm-PCR of CDR3 regions with iRepertoire HTBI primers generated TCR beta libraries. TCRdb called the multiplex PCR reads again in MiXCR, with one record for every CDR3 protein. The sample lists 400,000 to 550,000 distinct CDR3 sequences, about 15% occurring once. The CDR3 covers 14 residues. Unmatched junction bases numbered 6, after V lost 6 bases and J lost 5 bases. Germline V gene sequence: CDR1 MDHEN, CDR2 SYDVKM. Findings and caveats of the study: Sampling was limited to peripheral blood rather than thyroid tissue. Persistent disease showed a preference for TRBV28, TRBJ1-2 and TRBJ2-5.

The sample also formed part of further work on T cells in Graves' hyperthyroidism and ophthalmopathy. That source reports: Patients with uncontrolled infections, other autoimmune diseases, pregnancy or lactation were excluded.

V is TRBV28 and J is TRBJ1-5, with TRBD1 matching 8 bases. The origin of this receptor is a woman in her 30s with Graves disease. The material sequenced was peripheral blood mononuclear cells (PBMCs), taken at new diagnosis, from a patient treated with antithyroid drugs. CDR3 nucleotides: TGTGCCAGCAGCCTAGAACAGGGGGATCAGCCCCAGCATTTT. This translates into CASSLEQGDQPQHF.